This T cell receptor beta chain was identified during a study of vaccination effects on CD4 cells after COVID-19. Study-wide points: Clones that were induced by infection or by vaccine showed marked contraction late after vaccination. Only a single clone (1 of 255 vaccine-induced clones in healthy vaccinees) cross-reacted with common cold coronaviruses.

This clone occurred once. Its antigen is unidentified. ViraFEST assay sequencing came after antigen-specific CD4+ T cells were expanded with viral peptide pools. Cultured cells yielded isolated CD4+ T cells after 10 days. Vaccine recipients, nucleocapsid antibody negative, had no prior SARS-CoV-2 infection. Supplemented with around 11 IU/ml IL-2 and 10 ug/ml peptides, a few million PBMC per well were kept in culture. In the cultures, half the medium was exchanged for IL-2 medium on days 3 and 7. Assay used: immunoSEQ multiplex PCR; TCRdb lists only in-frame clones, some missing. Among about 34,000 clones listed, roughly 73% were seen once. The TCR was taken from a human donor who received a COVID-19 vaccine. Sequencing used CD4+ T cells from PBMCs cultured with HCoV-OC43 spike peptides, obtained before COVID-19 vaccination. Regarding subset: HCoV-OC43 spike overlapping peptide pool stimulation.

In DNA, the CDR3 is TGTGCCAGCAGTTTCGGGGATTATGGCTACACCTTC. Amino acids: CASSFGDYGYTF. This chain connects TRBV12-3 or TRBV12-4 to TRBJ1-2, with D unclear. The CDR3 totals 12 residues. With 3 bases removed from V and 5 bases from J, the gap between germline ends came to 7 bases.